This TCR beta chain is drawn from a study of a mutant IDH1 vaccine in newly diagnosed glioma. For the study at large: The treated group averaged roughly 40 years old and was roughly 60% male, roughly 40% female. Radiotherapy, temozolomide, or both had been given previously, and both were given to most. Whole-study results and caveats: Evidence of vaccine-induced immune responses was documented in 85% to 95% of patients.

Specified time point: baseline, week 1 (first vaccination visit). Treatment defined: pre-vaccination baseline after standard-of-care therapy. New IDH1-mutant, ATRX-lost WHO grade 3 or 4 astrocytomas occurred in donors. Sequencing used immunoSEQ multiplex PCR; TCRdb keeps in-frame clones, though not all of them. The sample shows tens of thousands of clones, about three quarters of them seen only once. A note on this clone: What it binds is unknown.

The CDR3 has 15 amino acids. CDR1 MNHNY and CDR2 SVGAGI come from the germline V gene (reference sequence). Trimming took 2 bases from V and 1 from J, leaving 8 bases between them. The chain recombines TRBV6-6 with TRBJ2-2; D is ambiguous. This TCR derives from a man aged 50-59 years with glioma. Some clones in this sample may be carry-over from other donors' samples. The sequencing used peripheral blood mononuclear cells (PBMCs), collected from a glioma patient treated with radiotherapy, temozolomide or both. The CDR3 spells CASSYRHQNTGELFF. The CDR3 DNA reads TGTGCCAGCAGTTACAGGCACCAGAACACCGGGGAGCTGTTTTTT.